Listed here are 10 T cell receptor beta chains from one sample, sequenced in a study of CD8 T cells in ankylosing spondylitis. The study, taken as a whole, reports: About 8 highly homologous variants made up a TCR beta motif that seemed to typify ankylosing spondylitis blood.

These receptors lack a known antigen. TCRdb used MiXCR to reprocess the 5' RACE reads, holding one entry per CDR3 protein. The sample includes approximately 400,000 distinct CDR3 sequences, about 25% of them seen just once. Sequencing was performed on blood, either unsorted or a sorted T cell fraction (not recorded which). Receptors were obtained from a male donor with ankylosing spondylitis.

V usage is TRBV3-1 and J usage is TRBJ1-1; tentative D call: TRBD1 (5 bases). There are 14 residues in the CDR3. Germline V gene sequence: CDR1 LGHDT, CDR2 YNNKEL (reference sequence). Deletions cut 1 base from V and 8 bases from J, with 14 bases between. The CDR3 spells CASSQGVRGVEAFF. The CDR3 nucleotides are TGTGCCAGCAGCCAAGGTGTCCGGGGGGTAGAAGCTTTCTTT. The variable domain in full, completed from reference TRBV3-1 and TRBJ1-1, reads DTAVSQTPKYLVTQMGNDKSIKCEQNLGHDTMYWYKQDSKKFLKIMFSYNNKELIINETVPNRFSPKSPDKAHLNLHINSLELGDSAVYFCASSQGVRGVEAFFGQGTRLTVV.

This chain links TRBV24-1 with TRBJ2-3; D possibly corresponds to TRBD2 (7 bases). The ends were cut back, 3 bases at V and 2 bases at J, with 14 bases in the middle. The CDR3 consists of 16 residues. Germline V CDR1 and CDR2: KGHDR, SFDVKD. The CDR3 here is CATSDPVGGPTDTQYF. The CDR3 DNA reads TGTGCCACCAGTGATCCTGTGGGGGGGCCCACAGATACGCAGTATTTT.

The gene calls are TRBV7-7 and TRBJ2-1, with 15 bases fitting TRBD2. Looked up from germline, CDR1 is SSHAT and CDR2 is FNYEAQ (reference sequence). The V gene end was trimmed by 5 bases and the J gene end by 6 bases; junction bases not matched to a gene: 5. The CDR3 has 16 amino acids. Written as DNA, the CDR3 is TGTGCCAGCAGCCCTGGACTAGCGGGAGGGATCAATGAGCAGTTCTTC. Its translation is CASSPGLAGGINEQFF.

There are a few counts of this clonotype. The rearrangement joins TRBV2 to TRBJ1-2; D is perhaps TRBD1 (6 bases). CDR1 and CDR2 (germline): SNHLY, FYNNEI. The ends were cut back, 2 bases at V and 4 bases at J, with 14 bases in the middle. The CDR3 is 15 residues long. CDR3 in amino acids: CASSERQATGYGYTF. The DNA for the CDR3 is TGTGCCAGCAGTGAAAGACAGGCCACAGGCTATGGCTACACCTTC.

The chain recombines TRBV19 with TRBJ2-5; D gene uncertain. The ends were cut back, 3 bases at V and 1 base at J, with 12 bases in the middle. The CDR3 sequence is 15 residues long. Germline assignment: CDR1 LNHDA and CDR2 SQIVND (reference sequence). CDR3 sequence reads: CASSMHAAVQETQYF. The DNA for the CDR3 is TGTGCCAGTAGTATGCATGCGGCAGTCCAAGAGACCCAGTACTTC.

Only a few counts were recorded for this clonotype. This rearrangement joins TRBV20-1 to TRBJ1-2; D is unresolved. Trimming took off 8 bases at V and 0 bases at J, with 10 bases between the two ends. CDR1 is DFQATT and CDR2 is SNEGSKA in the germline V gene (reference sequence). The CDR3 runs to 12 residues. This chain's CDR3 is CSSTGANYGYTF. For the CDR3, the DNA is TGCAGTTCCACGGGCGCTAACTATGGCTACACCTTC.

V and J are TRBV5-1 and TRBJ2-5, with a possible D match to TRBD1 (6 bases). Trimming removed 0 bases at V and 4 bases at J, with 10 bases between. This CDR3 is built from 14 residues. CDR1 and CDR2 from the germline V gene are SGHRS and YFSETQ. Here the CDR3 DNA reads TGCGCCAGCAGCTTGGGGGGGCAGCGAGAGACCCAGTACTTC. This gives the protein CASSLGGQRETQYF. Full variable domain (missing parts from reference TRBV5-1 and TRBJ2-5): KAGVTQTPRYLIKTRGQQVTLSCSPISGHRSVSWYQQTPGQGLQFLFEYFSETQRNKGNFPGRFSGRQFSNSRSEMNVSTLELGDSALYLCASSLGGQRETQYFGPGTRLLVL.

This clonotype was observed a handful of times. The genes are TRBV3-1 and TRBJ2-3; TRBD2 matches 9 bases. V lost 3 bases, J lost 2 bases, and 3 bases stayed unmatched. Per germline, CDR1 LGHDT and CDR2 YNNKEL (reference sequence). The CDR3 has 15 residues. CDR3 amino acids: CASSHSGSDTDTQYF. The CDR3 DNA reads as TGTGCCAGCAGCCATAGCGGGAGCGACACAGATACGCAGTATTTT.

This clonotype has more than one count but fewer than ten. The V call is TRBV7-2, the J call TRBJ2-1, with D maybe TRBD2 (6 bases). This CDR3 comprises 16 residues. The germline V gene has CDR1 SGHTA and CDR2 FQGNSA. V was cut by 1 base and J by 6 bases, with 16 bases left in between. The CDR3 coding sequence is TGTGCCAGCAGCTTAGTGGGGGGAAGTCTCTCCAATGAGCAGTTCTTC. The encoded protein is CASSLVGGSLSNEQFF.

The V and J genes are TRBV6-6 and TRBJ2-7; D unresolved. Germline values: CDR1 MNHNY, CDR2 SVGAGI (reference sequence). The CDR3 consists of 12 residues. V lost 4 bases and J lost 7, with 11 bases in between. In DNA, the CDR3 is TGTGCCAGCAGTTCCATTATAGCAGAGCAGTACTTC. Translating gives CASSSIIAEQYF.